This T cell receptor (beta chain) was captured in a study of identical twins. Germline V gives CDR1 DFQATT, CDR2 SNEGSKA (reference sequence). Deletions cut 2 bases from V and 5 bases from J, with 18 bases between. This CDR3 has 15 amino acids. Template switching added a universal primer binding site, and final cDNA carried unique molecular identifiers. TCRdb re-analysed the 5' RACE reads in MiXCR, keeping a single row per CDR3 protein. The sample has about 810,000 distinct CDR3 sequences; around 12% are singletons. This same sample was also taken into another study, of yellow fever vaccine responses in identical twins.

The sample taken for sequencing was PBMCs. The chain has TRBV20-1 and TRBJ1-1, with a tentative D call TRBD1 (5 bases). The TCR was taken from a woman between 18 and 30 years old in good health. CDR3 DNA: TGCAGTGCTAGACCCCCAAGACAGTATAGAACTGAAGCTTTCTTT. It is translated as CSARPPRQYRTEAFF.